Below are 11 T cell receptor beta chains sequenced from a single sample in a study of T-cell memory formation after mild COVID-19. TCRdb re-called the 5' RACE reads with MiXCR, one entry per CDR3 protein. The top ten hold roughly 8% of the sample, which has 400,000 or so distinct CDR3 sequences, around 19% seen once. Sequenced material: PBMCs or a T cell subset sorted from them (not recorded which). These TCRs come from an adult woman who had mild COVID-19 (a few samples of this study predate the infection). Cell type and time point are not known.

The DNA for the CDR3 is TGTGCCAGCATTAGTTCAGGGGCGACGTACGGCTACACCTTC. Translating gives CASISSGATYGYTF. The J gene is TRBJ1-2, the V gene TRBV6-1, with a tentative D call TRBD1 (6 bases). This CDR3 is built from 14 residues. The V gene's germline CDR1 is MNHNS and CDR2 SASEGT. Trimming pared 7 bases from V and 8 bases from J, leaving 20 bases between.

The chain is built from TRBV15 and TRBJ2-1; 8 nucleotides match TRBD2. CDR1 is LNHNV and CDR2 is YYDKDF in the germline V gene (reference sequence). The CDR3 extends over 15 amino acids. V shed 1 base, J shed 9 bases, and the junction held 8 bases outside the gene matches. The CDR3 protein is CATSRGLREESEQFF. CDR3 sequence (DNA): TGTGCCACCAGCAGAGGTTTGCGGGAGGAGAGTGAGCAGTTCTTC.

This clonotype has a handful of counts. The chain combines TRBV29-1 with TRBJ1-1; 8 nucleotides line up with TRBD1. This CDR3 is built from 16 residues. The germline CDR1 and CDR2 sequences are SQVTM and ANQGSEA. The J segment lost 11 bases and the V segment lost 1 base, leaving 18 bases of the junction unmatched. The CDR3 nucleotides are TGCAGCGTTGAAGTCCCCCCCGGGCAGGGGGCGCAGGGTGCTTTCTTT. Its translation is CSVEVPPGQGAQGAFF.

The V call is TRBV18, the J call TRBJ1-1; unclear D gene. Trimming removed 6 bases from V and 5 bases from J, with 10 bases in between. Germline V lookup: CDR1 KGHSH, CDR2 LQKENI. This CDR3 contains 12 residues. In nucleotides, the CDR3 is TGTGCCAGCTCCGTTCCGGGGACTGAAGCTTTCTTT. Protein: CASSVPGTEAFF.

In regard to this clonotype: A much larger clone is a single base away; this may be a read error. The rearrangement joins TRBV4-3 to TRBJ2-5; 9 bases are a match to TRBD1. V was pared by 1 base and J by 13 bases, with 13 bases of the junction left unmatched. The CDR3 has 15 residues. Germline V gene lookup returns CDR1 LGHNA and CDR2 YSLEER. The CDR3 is CASSQAPGTGRALYF. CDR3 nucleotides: TGCGCCAGCAGCCAAGCCCCGGGGACAGGGAGGGCCCTGTACTTC.

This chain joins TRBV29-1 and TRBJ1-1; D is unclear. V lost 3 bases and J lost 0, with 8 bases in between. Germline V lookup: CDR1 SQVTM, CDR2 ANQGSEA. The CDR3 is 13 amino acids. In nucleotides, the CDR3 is TGCAGCGTTGAGGTGGGTGTGAACACTGAAGCTTTCTTT. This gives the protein CSVEVGVNTEAFF.

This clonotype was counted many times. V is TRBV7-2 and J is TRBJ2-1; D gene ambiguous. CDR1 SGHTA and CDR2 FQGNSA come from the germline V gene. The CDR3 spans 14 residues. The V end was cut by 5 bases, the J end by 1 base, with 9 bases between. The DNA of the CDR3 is TGTGCCAGCAGCGCCACTGGGTCCTACAATGAGCAGTTCTTC. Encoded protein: CASSATGSYNEQFF.

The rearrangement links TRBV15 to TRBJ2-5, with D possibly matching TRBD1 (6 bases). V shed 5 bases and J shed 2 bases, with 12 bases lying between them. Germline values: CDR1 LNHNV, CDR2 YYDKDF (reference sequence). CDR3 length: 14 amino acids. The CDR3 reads CATSVLGQQETQYF. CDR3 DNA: TGTGCCACCAGCGTACTCGGACAGCAAGAGACCCAGTACTTC. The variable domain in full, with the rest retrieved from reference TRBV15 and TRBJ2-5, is DAMVIQNPRYQVTQFGKPVTLSCSQTLNHNVMYWYQQKSSQAPKLLFHYYDKDFNNEADTPDNFQSRRPNTSFCFLDIRSPGLGDTAMYLCATSVLGQQETQYFGPGTRLLVL.

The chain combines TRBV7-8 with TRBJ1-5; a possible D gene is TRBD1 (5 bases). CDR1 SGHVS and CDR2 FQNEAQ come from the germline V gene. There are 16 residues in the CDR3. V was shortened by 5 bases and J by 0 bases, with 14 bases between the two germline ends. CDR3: CASSLWTPYSNQPQHF. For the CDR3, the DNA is TGTGCCAGCAGCCTATGGACACCTTATAGCAATCAGCCCCAGCATTTT.

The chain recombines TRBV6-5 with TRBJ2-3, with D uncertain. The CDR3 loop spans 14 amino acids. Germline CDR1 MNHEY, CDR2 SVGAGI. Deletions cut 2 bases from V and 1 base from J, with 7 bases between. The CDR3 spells CASSYISGTDTQYF. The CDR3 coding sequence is TGTGCCAGCAGTTACATCTCAGGCACAGATACGCAGTATTTT.

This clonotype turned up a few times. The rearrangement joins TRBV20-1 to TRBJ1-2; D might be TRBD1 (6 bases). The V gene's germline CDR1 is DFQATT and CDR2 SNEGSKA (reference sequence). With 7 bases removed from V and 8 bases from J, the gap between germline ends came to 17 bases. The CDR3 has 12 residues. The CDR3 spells CSVRDRSKGYTF. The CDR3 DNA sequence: TGCAGTGTCAGAGACAGGAGCAAAGGCTACACCTTC.